These 5 T cell receptor beta chains originate from one sample sequenced in a study of cytomegalovirus exposure and HLA in healthy donors. PCR was performed using 60 Vbeta and 13 Jbeta primers. Sequencing was performed with immunoSEQ multiplex PCR; in TCRdb, only in-frame clones are kept and a portion is missing. Altogether approximately 150,000 clones are present, about four fifths being singletons, with the ten largest covering around 6.1%. Sequenced material: PBMCs. These TCRs come from a young man in good health and CMV-seropositive.

This clone was detected once. The CDR3 region has the DNA TGTGCCAGCAGTTTAAGCGGGGCTGGGGCCAACGTCCTGACTTTC. Its translation: CASSLSGAGANVLTF. The chain employs TRBV28 and TRBJ2-6, with TRBD2 identical over 7 bases. This CDR3 comprises 15 residues. Germline V CDR1 and CDR2: MDHEN, SYDVKM. After removal of 2 bases from V and 2 bases from J, the junction contained 0 bases not matched to a gene.

The CDR3 protein is CASSPWVTGGKSYNEQFF. CDR3 bases: TGTGCCAGCAGCCCCTGGGTAACCGGGGGGAAATCCTACAATGAGCAGTTCTTC. The chain carries TRBV13 and TRBJ2-1; 7 bases are a match to TRBD2. Germline CDR1 and CDR2: PRHDT and FYEKMQ (reference sequence). The CDR3 consists of 18 residues. The junction had 14 bases not matched to a gene; V was cut back by 5 bases and J by 1 base. The full variable domain, in which reference TRBV13 and TRBJ2-1 provide the parts outside the CDR3, is AAGVIQSPRHLIKEKRETATLKCYPIPRHDTVYWYQQGPGQDPQFLISFYEKMQSDKGSIPDRFSAQQFSDYHSELNMSSLELGDSALYFCASSPWVTGGKSYNEQFFGPGTRLTVL.

The J gene is TRBJ2-3, the V gene TRBV29-1, with a possible D match to TRBD2 (5 bases). Germline V lookup: CDR1 SQVTM, CDR2 ANQGSEA. CDR3 length equals 12 residues. V was clipped by 0 bases and J by 7 bases, with 8 bases between them. The CDR3 here is CSVEERGYTQYF. CDR3 in DNA: TGCAGCGTTGAAGAAAGAGGGTATACGCAGTATTTT.

This rearrangement joins TRBV2 to TRBJ1-5, with D possibly TRBD1 on 5 matching bases. V was clipped by 9 bases and J by 5 bases, with 14 bases between them. The CDR3 loop spans 13 amino acids. In germline, CDR1 is SNHLY, CDR2 FYNNEI. The CDR3 sequence: CASRTPRDQPQHF. In DNA form, the CDR3 reads TGTGCCAGTCGGACCCCCAGGGATCAGCCCCAGCATTTT.

This chain uses TRBV28 with TRBJ2-7; 8 nucleotides line up with TRBD1. Germline V lookup: CDR1 MDHEN, CDR2 SYDVKM. The V gene end was trimmed by 10 bases and the J gene end by 7 bases; junction bases not matched to a gene: 12. The CDR3 extends over 13 amino acids. This CDR3 reads CATYDRGSWEQYF. The CDR3 DNA follows: TGTGCCACCTATGACAGGGGATCTTGGGAGCAGTACTTC. The complete variable domain, with remaining parts taken from reference TRBV28 and TRBJ2-7, reads DVKVTQSSRYLVKRTGEKVFLECVQDMDHENMFWYRQDPGLGLRLIYFSYDVKMKEKGDIPEGYSVSREKKERFSLILESASTNQTSMYLCATYDRGSWEQYFGPGTRLTVT.